The 15 T cell receptor beta chains given below trace back to one sample, sequenced in a study of T cells after yellow fever vaccination. TCRdb re-analysed the 5' RACE reads in MiXCR, keeping a single row per CDR3 protein. This repertoire shows hundreds of thousands of distinct CDR3 sequences, approximately 4% found once; its top ten account for about 22%. The sample consisted of PBMCs, taken 5 days after the yellow fever booster vaccination. These receptors all come from a man between 18 and 29 years old who received the YFV17D yellow fever vaccine.

A few counts support this clonotype. The chain joins TRBV11-3 to TRBJ2-2, with TRBD1 identical over 10 bases. CDR1 SGHNT and CDR2 YENEEA come from the germline V gene. J lost 6 bases, V lost 4 bases, and 2 bases had no gene match. CDR3 length: 14 amino acids. CDR3 sequence: CASSWTGGAGELFF. The CDR3 region has the DNA TGTGCCAGCAGCTGGACAGGGGGTGCCGGGGAGCTGTTTTTT.

V gene TRBV7-2 combines with J gene TRBJ1-5; no reliable D call. The CDR3 loop spans 13 amino acids. Germline CDR1 reads SGHTA; CDR2 reads FQGNSA. V was clipped by 4 bases and J by 4 bases, with 8 bases between them. The CDR3 DNA reads TGTGCCAGCAGCTCTACAAGAAATCAGCCCCAGCATTTT. The encoded protein is CASSSTRNQPQHF. Using reference TRBV7-2 and TRBJ1-5 for the parts outside the CDR3, the full variable domain is GAGVSQSPSNKVTEKGKDVELRCDPISGHTALYWYRQSLGQGLEFLIYFQGNSAPDKSGLPSDRFSAERTGGSVSTLTIQRTQQEDSAVYLCASSSTRNQPQHFGDGTRLSIL.

The chain uses TRBV6-5 and TRBJ2-7, with D perhaps given as TRBD1 or TRBD2 (6 bases each). Trimming took 5 bases from V and 8 from J, leaving 19 bases between them. The CDR3 runs to 14 residues. Germline V gene lookup returns CDR1 MNHEY and CDR2 SVGAGI. CDR3 nucleotides: TGTGCCAGCAGTCCCCGGACGGACGGGGGCCAGCAGTACGTC. Its protein is CASSPRTDGGQQYV.

The chain uses TRBV5-1 and TRBJ2-3; D is unclear. The CDR3 length is 14 residues. Germline V gives CDR1 SGHRS, CDR2 YFSETQ. The V end lost 2 bases, the J end lost 0 bases, and 7 bases lay between the germline ends. The CDR3 loop reads CASSFGPSTDTQYF. The CDR3 DNA is TGCGCCAGCAGCTTTGGACCCAGCACAGATACGCAGTATTTT.

This chain links TRBV5-1 with TRBJ2-1, with D perhaps TRBD2 (5 bases). CDR3 size: 13 residues. Germline V gene lookup returns CDR1 SGHRS and CDR2 YFSETQ. With 0 bases removed from V and 10 bases from J, the gap between germline ends came to 11 bases. The CDR3 nucleotides read TGCGCCAGCAGCTTGGTGGGCCAGCGGGAGCAGTTCTTC. Translated: CASSLVGQREQFF.

This clonotype was recorded many times. This rearrangement joins TRBV4-3 to TRBJ1-2; the D gene is possibly TRBD1 (6 bases). V was trimmed by 2 bases and J by 7 bases, leaving 14 bases between them. Looked up from germline, CDR1 is LGHNA and CDR2 is YSLEER. The CDR3 totals 14 residues. This chain's CDR3 is CASSQPRGWGGYTF. In DNA, the CDR3 is TGCGCCAGCAGCCAACCCAGGGGTTGGGGTGGCTACACCTTC.

This clonotype occurred a few times. The CDR3 reads CASSLAWGDIQYF. CDR3 sequence (DNA): TGTGCCAGCAGTCTGGCTTGGGGGGACATTCAGTACTTC. The V and J genes are TRBV5-5 and TRBJ2-4, with a possible D match to TRBD2 (6 bases). Germline CDR1 reads SGHKS; CDR2 reads YYEKEE (reference sequence). The CDR3 sequence is 13 residues long. The V gene lost 5 bases and the J gene lost 8 bases, with 14 bases spanning the gap.

V gene TRBV20-1 combines with J gene TRBJ2-7; 7 nucleotides line up with TRBD2. The junction had 11 bases not matched to a gene; V was cut back by 3 bases and J by 3 bases. This CDR3 spans 15 amino acids. CDR1 and CDR2 from the germline V gene are DFQATT and SNEGSKA (reference sequence). CDR3 in DNA: TGCAGTGCTAGGGGCGGGGCAGCGGGGATCTACGAGCAGTACTTC. Translation gives CSARGGAAGIYEQYF.

This clonotype was counted between two and nine times. CDR3 amino acids: CASSAQGSQPQHF. The CDR3 bases are TGTGCCAGCAGTGCCCAGGGATCCCAGCCCCAGCATTTT. The chain is built from TRBV6-1 and TRBJ1-5; tentatively, D is TRBD1 (5 bases). CDR3 length: 13 amino acids. CDR1 is MNHNS and CDR2 is SASEGT in the germline V gene. V lost 4 bases, J lost 7 bases, and 11 bases lay in between.

This clonotype was picked up many times. This rearrangement joins TRBV6-2 or TRBV6-3 to TRBJ1-2; 8 nucleotides agree with TRBD1. With V trimmed by 6 bases and J by 8 bases, 8 bases remained unmatched. This CDR3 is built from 13 residues. CDR1 MNHEY and CDR2 SVGEGT come from the germline V gene. CDR3 amino acids: CASRRRTGSGYTF. The CDR3, as DNA: TGTGCCAGCAGGCGGAGGACAGGGAGCGGCTACACCTTC.

The sample holds a few counts of this clonotype. The CDR3 sequence: CASSPWVGGEAFF. The CDR3 DNA sequence: TGCGCCAGCAGCCCTTGGGTGGGCGGTGAAGCTTTCTTT. The chain links TRBV5-1 to TRBJ1-1; D is uncertain. The CDR3 has 13 residues. Germline V CDR1 and CDR2: SGHRS, YFSETQ. Trimming stripped 4 bases from V and 7 bases from J, with 14 bases between.

This clonotype was seen at least ten times. The chain is built from TRBV5-1 and TRBJ1-1; D not certain. CDR3 size: 13 residues. Trimming shortened V by 4 bases and J by 1 base, and 8 bases separated the two germline ends. Germline V gives CDR1 SGHRS, CDR2 YFSETQ. The CDR3 DNA is TGCGCCAGCAGCCTTCCTGGGAACACTGAAGCTTTCTTT. Encoded protein: CASSLPGNTEAFF.

There are many counts of this clonotype. The J gene is TRBJ1-1, the V gene TRBV14; tentatively, D is TRBD1 (5 bases). CDR3 length: 13 residues. Trimming pared 1 base from V and 10 bases from J, leaving 13 bases between. Germline CDR1 is SGHDN and CDR2 is FVKESK. The CDR3 DNA reads as TGTGCCAGCAGCCAAGCATCAGGGCTAGCAGCTTTCTTT. It is translated as CASSQASGLAAFF.

This clonotype has at least ten counts. This chain links TRBV5-1 with TRBJ2-1; 10 nucleotides agree with TRBD2. CDR1 is SGHRS and CDR2 is YFSETQ in the germline V gene. The CDR3 is made up of 16 amino acids. V lost 6 bases to trimming and J lost 5 bases; unmatched junction nucleotides: 11. The CDR3: CASTKGASGGDNEQFF. CDR3 bases: TGCGCCAGCACCAAAGGGGCTAGCGGGGGTGACAATGAGCAGTTCTTC.

The V gene is TRBV9, the J gene TRBJ2-7, with D perhaps being TRBD1 or TRBD2 (6 bases each). The CDR3 runs to 15 residues. The germline CDR1 and CDR2 sequences are SGDLS and YYNGEE. Trimming cost V 0 bases and J 2 bases, with 12 bases left between them. In DNA form, the CDR3 reads TGTGCCAGCAGCGTAGAACCGGGGGCAACCTACGAGCAGTACTTC. It codes for CASSVEPGATYEQYF.